This T cell receptor (beta chain) came from a study of blood T cell repertoires in COVID-19. Study in general: Sources were T cells, B-cell-depleted T cells, or PBMCs; the material itself was cDNA or gDNA.

The Seattle patients joined while their infection was active and were tracked longitudinally afterward. V lost 6 bases, J lost 0 bases, and 9 bases stayed unmatched. The CDR3 contains 18 residues. The germline CDR1 and CDR2 sequences are SGHVS and FQNEAQ. Some clones are missing from TCRdb's copy, which holds only in-frame ones; the method was immunoSEQ multiplex PCR. The sample records about 260,000 clones, about 87% being singletons. This clone was counted a single time. The material sequenced was peripheral blood. The chain combines TRBV7-8 with TRBJ2-2; 11 nucleotides agree with TRBD2. The sequence was obtained from a woman between 65 and 79 years old with COVID-19, enrolled during active disease. CDR3 nucleotide sequence: TGTGCCAGCAGACCGGGTAGCGGGAGGGAGACGAACACCGGGGAGCTGTTTTTT. Protein product: CASRPGSGRETNTGELFF. The full variable domain, its missing parts supplied by reference TRBV7-8 and TRBJ2-2, is GAGVSQSPRYKVAKRGQDVALRCDPISGHVSLFWYQQALGQGPEFLTYFQNEAQLDKSGLPSDRFFAERPEGSVSTLKIQRTQQEDSAVYLCASRPGSGRETNTGELFFGEGSRLTVL.